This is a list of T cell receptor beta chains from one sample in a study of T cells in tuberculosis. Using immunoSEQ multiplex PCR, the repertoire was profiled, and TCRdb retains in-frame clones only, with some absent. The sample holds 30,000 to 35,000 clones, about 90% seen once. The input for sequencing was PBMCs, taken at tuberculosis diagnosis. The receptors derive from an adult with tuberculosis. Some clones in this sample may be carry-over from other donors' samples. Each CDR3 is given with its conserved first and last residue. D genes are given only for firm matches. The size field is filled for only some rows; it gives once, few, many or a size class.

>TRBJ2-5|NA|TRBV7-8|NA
CASSLVGRGPYYQETQYF
TGTGCCAGCAGCTTAGTGGGGCGGGGGCCTTATTACCAAGAGACCCAGTACTTC
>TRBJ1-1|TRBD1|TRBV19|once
CASSSVQSLGQPTF
TGTGCCAGTAGTTCAGTCCAGTCCTTGGGACAGCCAACCTTT
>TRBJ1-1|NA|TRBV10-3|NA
CAIRGDTEAFF
TGTGCCATCCGGGGTGACACTGAAGCTTTCTTT
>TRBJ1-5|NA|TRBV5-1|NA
CASSLGGERNQPQHF
TGCGCCAGCAGCTTGGGTGGGGAGAGGAATCAGCCCCAGCATTTT
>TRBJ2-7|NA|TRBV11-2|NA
CASSLLEGYEQYF
TGTGCCAGCAGCTTACTCGAGGGTTACGAGCAGTACTTC
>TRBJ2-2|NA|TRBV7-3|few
CASKPGHQNTGELFF
TGTGCCAGTAAACCAGGGCATCAGAACACCGGGGAGCTGTTTTTT
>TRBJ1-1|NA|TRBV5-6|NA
CASSLEGPRNTEAFF
TGTGCCAGCAGCTTGGAGGGGCCCCGGAACACTGAAGCTTTCTTT
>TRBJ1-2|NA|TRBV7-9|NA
CASSLGGLDGYTF
TGTGCCAGCAGCTTGGGGGGGCTGGATGGCTACACCTTC
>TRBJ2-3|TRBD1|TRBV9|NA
CASSVGTVEVTDTQYF
TGTGCCAGCAGCGTCGGGACAGTGGAAGTCACAGATACGCAGTATTTT
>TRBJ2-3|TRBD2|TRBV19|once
CASRPSGGAHTQYF
TGTGCCAGTAGACCCAGCGGGGGGGCACATACGCAGTATTTT
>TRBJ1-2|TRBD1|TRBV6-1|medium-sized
CASSPGTDSVYGYTF
TGTGCCAGCAGTCCCGGGACAGACTCAGTCTATGGCTACACCTTC
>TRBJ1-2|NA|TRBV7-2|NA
CASSSTSGSANYGYTF
TGTGCCAGCAGCTCCACCTCAGGATCGGCGAACTATGGCTACACCTTC
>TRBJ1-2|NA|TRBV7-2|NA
CASSKNRDHFHGYTF
TGTGCCAGCAGTAAAAACAGGGATCATTTCCATGGCTACACCTTC
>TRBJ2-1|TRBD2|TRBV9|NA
CASSARLAGGSSYNEQFF
TGTGCCAGCAGCGCCCGACTAGCGGGGGGTTCCTCCTACAATGAGCAGTTCTTC
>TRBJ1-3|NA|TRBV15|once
CATSRAGFSGNTIYF
TGTGCCACCAGCAGAGCGGGATTTTCTGGAAACACCATATATTTT
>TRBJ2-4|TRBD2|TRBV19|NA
CASRKAGGTSLAKNIQYF
TGTGCCAGTAGGAAAGCGGGGGGCACCAGTCTAGCCAAAAACATTCAGTACTTC
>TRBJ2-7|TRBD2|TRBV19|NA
CASIISGGKTYEQYF
TGTGCCAGTATAATCAGCGGGGGGAAAACCTACGAGCAGTACTTC
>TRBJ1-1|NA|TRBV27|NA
CASSDRLNTEAFF
TGTGCCAGCAGTGACAGGTTGAACACTGAAGCTTTCTTT
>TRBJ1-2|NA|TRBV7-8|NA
CASSFERRRNYGYTF
TGTGCCAGCAGCTTTGAGAGGAGAAGGAACTATGGCTACACCTTC
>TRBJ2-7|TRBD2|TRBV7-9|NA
CASSLRGGDDEQYF
TGTGCCAGCAGCTTACGGGGGGGCGACGATGAGCAGTACTTC
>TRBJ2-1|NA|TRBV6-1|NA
CASSERKGVGVDEQFF
TGTGCCAGCAGTGAACGGAAGGGGGTAGGAGTGGATGAGCAGTTCTTC
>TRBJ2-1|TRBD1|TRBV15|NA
CATSRALQGANEQFF
TGTGCCACCAGCAGAGCGTTGCAGGGGGCGAATGAGCAGTTCTTC
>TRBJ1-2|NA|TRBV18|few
CASSSGTLYGYTF
TGTGCCAGCTCCTCCGGGACACTTTATGGCTACACCTTC
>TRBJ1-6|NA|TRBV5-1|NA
CASSFTGLTDSYNSPLHF
TGCGCCAGCAGCTTCACAGGGTTGACAGACTCCTATAATTCACCCCTCCACTTT
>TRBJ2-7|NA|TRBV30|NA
CAWSDRVAYEQYF
TGTGCCTGGAGTGACAGGGTGGCCTACGAGCAGTACTTC
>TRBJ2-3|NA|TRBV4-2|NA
CASSQVGGTDTQYF
TGTGCCAGCAGCCAAGTAGGGGGCACAGATACGCAGTATTTT
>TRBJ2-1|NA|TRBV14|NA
CASSQNLVSGYNEQFF
TGTGCCAGCAGCCAAAATCTAGTCTCCGGCTACAATGAGCAGTTCTTC
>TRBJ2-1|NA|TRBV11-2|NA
CASSLQVGSVLGFF
TGTGCCAGCAGCTTACAAGTCGGGTCTGTCCTCGGGTTCTTC
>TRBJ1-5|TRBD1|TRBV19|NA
CASSPDRGQPQHF
TGTGCCAGTAGTCCCGACAGGGGCCAGCCCCAGCATTTT